The clone carrying this TCR beta chain was seen just once. Its antigen is not known. These data come from a study of early T cells in non-severe SARS-CoV-2 infection. Study details: Sequencing of unsorted whole blood was done on bulk RNA, leaving chains unpaired.

Broader study findings: The matching step, a VDJdb search, favored anti-spike CD8 responses and missed private and CD4 specificities.

This CDR3 has 14 amino acids. Deletions cut 4 bases from V and 2 bases from J, with 11 bases between. Germline CDR1 and CDR2: SGHRS and YFSETQ. Unique molecular identifiers were attached to individual cDNA molecules. Each CDR3 protein is one row after TCRdb ran MiXCR on the 5' RACE reads. The sample consists of 85,000 to 90,000 distinct CDR3 sequences, about 15% of them appearing once. Sample: whole blood. The receptor was derived from an adult who was a healthcare worker with PCR-confirmed SARS-CoV-2 infection or an uninfected control (not recorded which). The J gene is TRBJ2-3, the V gene TRBV5-1, with D possibly being TRBD2 (7 bases). CDR3 in DNA: TGCGCCAGCAGCGGGCGGGGGCCCACAGATACGCAGTATTTT. Protein product: CASSGRGPTDTQYF.